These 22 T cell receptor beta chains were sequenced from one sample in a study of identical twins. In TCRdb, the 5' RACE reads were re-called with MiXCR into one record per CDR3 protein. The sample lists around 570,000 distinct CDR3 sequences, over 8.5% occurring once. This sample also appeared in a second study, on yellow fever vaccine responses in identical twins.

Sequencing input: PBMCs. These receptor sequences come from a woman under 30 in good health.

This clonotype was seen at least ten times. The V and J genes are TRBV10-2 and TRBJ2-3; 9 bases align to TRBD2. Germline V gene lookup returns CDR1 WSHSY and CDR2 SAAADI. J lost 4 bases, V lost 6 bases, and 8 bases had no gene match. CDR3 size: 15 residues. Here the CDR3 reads CASRRASGTADTQYF. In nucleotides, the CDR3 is TGCGCCAGCAGACGGGCTAGCGGGACCGCAGATACGCAGTATTTT.

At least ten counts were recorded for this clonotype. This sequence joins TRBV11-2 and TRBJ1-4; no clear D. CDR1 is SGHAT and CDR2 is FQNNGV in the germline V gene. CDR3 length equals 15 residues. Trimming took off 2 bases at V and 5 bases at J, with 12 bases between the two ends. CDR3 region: CASSLLTGWNEKLFF. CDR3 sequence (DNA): TGTGCCAGCAGCTTATTAACGGGGTGGAATGAAAAACTGTTTTTT.

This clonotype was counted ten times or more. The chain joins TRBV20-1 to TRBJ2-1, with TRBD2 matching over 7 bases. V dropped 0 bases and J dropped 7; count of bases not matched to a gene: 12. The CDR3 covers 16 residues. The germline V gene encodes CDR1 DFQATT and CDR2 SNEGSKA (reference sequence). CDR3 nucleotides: TGCAGTGCTAGAGATCCCTATGGGGGGGTTGGGAATGAGCAGTTCTTC. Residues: CSARDPYGGVGNEQFF.

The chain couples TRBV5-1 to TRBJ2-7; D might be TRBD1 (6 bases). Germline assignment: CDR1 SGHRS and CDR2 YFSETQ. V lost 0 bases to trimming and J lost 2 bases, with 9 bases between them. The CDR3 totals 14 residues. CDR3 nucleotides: TGCGCCAGCAGCTTGGAGACAGGCACCTACGAGCAGTACTTC. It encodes CASSLETGTYEQYF.

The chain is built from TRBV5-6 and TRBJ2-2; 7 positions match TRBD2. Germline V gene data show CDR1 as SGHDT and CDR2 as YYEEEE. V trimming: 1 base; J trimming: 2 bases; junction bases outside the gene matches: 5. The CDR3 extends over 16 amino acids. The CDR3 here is CASSLSLAANTGELFF. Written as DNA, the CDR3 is TGTGCCAGCAGCTTGAGCCTAGCGGCCAACACCGGGGAGCTGTTTTTT.

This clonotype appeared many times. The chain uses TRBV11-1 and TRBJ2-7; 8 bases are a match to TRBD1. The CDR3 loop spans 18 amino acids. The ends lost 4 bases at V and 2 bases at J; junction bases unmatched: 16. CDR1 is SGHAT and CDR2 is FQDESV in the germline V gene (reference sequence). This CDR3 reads CASSSSAPTGGATYEQYF. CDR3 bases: TGTGCCAGCAGCTCTTCCGCCCCAACAGGGGGTGCCACCTACGAGCAGTACTTC.

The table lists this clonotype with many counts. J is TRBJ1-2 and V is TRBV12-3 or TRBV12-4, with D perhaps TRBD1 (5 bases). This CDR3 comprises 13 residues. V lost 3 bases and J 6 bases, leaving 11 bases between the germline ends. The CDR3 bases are TGTGCCAGCAGTTTCTGGGGGGAGGATGGCTACACCTTC. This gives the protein CASSFWGEDGYTF.

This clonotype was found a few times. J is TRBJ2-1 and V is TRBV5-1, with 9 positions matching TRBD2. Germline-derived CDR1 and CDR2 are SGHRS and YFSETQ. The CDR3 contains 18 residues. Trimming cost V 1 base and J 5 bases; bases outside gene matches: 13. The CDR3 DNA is TGCGCCAGCAGCTTGAACCCTCCGGCTAGCGGGGCTCACAATGAGCAGTTCTTC. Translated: CASSLNPPASGAHNEQFF.

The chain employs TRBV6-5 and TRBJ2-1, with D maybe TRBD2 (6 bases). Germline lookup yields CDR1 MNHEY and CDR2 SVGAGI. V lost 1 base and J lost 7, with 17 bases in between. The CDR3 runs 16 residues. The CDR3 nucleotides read TGTGCCAGCAGTTACTTGGGGCGGGATTGGGGGAATGAGCAGTTCTTC. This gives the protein CASSYLGRDWGNEQFF.

This chain's CDR3 is CASSQERGSNEQYF. The CDR3 DNA sequence: TGCGCCAGCAGCCAAGAGAGGGGGAGTAACGAGCAGTACTTC. V is TRBV4-3 and J is TRBJ2-7; TRBD1 is a possible D gene (6 bases). The V gene lost 0 bases and the J gene lost 5 bases, with 11 bases spanning the gap. CDR3 length: 14 residues. Per germline, CDR1 LGHNA and CDR2 YSLEER.

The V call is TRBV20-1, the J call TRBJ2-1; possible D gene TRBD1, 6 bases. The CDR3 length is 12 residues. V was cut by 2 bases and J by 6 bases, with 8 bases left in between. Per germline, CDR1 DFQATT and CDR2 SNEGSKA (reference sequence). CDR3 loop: CSARTGPNEQFF. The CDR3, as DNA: TGCAGTGCTAGAACAGGGCCCAATGAGCAGTTCTTC.

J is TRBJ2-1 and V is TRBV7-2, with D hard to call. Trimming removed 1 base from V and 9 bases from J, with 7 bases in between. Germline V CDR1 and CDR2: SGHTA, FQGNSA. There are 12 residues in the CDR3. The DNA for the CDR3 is TGTGCCAGCAGCTTAGACGGTAGTGAGCAGTTCTTC. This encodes CASSLDGSEQFF.

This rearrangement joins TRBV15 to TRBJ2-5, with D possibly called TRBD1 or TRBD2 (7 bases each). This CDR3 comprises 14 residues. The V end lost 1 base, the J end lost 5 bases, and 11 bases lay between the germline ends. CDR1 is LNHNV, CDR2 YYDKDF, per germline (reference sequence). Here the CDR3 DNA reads TGTGCCACCAGCAGAGCAGGGGGGGGGGAGACCCAGTACTTC. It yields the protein CATSRAGGGETQYF. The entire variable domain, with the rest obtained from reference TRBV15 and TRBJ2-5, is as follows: DAMVIQNPRYQVTQFGKPVTLSCSQTLNHNVMYWYQQKSSQAPKLLFHYYDKDFNNEADTPDNFQSRRPNTSFCFLDIRSPGLGDTAMYLCATSRAGGGETQYFGPGTRLLVL.

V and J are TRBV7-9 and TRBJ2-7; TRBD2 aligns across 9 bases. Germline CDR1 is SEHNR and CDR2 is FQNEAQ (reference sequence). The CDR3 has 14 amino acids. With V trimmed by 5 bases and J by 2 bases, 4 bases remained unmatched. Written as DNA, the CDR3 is TGTGCCAGCAGCGGACTAGCGCGCGCCTACGAGCAGTACTTC. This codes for CASSGLARAYEQYF. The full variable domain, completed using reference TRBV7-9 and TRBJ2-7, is DTGVSQNPRHKITKRGQNVTFRCDPISEHNRLYWYRQTLGQGPEFLTYFQNEAQLEKSRLLSDRFSAERPKGSFSTLEIQRTEQGDSAMYLCASSGLARAYEQYFGPGTRLTVT.

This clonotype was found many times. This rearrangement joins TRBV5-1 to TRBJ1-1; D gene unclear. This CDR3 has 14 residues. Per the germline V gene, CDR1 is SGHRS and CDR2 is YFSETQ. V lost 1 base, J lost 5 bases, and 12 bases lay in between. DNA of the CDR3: TGCGCCAGCAGCTTGATGGGGTCGGGGACTGAAGCTTTCTTT. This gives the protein CASSLMGSGTEAFF.

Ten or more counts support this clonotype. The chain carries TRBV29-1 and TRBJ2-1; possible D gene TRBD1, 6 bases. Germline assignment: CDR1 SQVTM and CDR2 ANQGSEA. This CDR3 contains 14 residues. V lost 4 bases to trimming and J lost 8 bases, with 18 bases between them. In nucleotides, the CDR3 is TGCAGCGTTGGTTTGACAGGATCCTGGGATGAGCAGTTCTTC. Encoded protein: CSVGLTGSWDEQFF.

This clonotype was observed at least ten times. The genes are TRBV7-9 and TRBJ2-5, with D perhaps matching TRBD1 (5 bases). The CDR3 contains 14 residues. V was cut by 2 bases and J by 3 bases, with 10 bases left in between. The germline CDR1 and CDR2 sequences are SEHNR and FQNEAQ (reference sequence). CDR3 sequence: CASSLLGQEETQYF. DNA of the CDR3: TGTGCCAGCAGCTTACTGGGGCAGGAAGAGACCCAGTACTTC.

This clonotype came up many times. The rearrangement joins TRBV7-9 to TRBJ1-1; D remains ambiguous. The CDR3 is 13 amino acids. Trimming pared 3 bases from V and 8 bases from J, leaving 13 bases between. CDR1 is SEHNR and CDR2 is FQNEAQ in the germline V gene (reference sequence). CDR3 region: CASSLKDSREAFF. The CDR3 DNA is TGTGCCAGCAGCTTGAAGGACTCAAGAGAAGCTTTCTTT.

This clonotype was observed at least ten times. The CDR3 here is CASSQGSGAGTEAFF. As DNA, the CDR3 is TGTGCCAGCAGCCAAGGATCAGGGGCCGGCACTGAAGCTTTCTTT. V gene TRBV3-1 combines with J gene TRBJ1-1, with D possibly being TRBD1 (6 bases). This CDR3 contains 15 residues. V dropped 1 base and J dropped 4 bases, with 13 bases sitting between them. CDR1 LGHDT and CDR2 YNNKEL come from the germline V gene (reference sequence).

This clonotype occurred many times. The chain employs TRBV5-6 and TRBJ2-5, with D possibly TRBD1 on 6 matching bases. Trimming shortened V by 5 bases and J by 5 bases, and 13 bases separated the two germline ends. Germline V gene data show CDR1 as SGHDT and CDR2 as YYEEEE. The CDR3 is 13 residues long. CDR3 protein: CASRRRGVETQYF. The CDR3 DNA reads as TGTGCCAGCAGACGCAGGGGTGTGGAGACCCAGTACTTC.

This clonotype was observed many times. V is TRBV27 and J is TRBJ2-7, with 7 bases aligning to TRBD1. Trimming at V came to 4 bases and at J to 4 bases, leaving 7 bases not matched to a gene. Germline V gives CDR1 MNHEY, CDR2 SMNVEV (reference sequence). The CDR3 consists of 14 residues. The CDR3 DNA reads TGTGCCAGCAGTTCCCTAGACAGGGCTTACGAGCAGTACTTC. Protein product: CASSSLDRAYEQYF.

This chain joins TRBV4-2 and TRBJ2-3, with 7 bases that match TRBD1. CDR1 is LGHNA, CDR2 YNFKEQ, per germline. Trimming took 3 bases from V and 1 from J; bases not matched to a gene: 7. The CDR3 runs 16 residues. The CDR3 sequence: CASSHLDRFGTDTQYF. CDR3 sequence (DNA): TGTGCCAGCAGCCATCTGGACAGGTTCGGCACAGATACGCAGTATTTT.